The 25 T cell receptor beta chains reported below all come from one sample, sequenced in a study of human T cells and chemical hapten exposure. TCRdb ran MiXCR on the RACE reads and lists one entry per CDR3 protein. The table shows some 250,000 distinct CDR3 sequences, with roughly 7.4% occurring only once. The sample's time point: pre-sensitization, week 0. The treatment is: therapeutic diphenylcyclopropenone sensitization with weekly scalp DPC. The input for sequencing was whole blood, taken in connection with sensitization to the hapten diphenylcyclopropenone (DPC). These receptors were collected from a man aged 18 to 29 with alopecia areata. Some clones in this sample may be carry-over from other donors' samples.

The gene calls are TRBV7-8 and TRBJ2-1; 8 positions agree with TRBD1. The CDR3 consists of 13 residues. The V gene end was trimmed by 1 base and the J gene end by 14 bases; junction bases not matched to a gene: 7. Germline V gives CDR1 SGHVS, CDR2 FQNEAQ. The CDR3, as DNA: TGTGCCAGCAGCTTAGTACGGAAGACAGGGGAGTTCTTC. This translates into CASSLVRKTGEFF.

The chain links TRBV6-5 to TRBJ2-5; tentatively, D is TRBD1 or TRBD2 (5 bases each). The CDR3 is made up of 14 amino acids. V was clipped by 6 bases and J by 4 bases, with 15 bases between them. Germline loops: CDR1 MNHEY, CDR2 SVGAGI. In nucleotides, the CDR3 is TGTGCCAGCAGCCTCCGGGACCCGGTAGAGACCCAGTACTTC. It translates to CASSLRDPVETQYF.

This clonotype appeared many times. V and J are TRBV5-1 and TRBJ1-2, with D unclear. Germline V gene lookup returns CDR1 SGHRS and CDR2 YFSETQ. This CDR3 contains 13 residues. V shed 0 bases and J shed 7 bases, with 10 bases lying between them. This chain's CDR3 is CASSLVNLSGYTF. Written as DNA, the CDR3 is TGCGCCAGCAGCTTGGTCAATTTAAGTGGCTACACCTTC.

In its sample, this clonotype was seen many times. This chain uses TRBV6-2 or TRBV6-3 with TRBJ2-1; 8 bases line up with TRBD2. This CDR3 contains 17 residues. CDR1 and CDR2 (germline): MNHEY, SVGEGT. With 6 bases clipped from V and 1 base from J, the junction kept 11 bases outside the gene matches. The CDR3 DNA is TGTGCCAGCAGCCGCCGTACCCGGGAGGGGTCCTACAATGAGCAGTTCTTC. The encoded protein is CASSRRTREGSYNEQFF.

This chain connects TRBV4-3 to TRBJ2-1; the D call may be TRBD1 or TRBD2 (6 bases each). V dropped 5 bases and J dropped 4 bases, with 21 bases sitting between them. CDR1 and CDR2 from the germline V gene are LGHNA and YSLEER. The CDR3 spans 17 residues. The CDR3 here is CASSKERPGARYNEQFF. CDR3 sequence (DNA): TGCGCCAGCAGCAAGGAAAGACCGGGGGCCCGGTACAATGAGCAGTTCTTC.

At least ten counts were recorded for this clonotype. The chain employs TRBV11-3 and TRBJ2-7; 7 bases match TRBD2. Losses at the gene ends were 1 base for V and 0 bases for J; bases not matched to a gene: 3. The CDR3 runs to 15 residues. Germline assignment: CDR1 SGHNT and CDR2 YENEEA. Here the CDR3 reads CASSLAGGPSYEQYV. DNA of the CDR3: TGTGCCAGCAGCTTAGCGGGGGGACCCTCCTACGAGCAGTACGTC.

The sample holds a few counts of this clonotype. The gene calls are TRBV6-2 or TRBV6-3 and TRBJ2-7; D unclear. This CDR3 is built from 17 residues. Looked up from germline, CDR1 is MNHEY and CDR2 is SVGEGT. The germline V and J ends were trimmed by 2 bases and 0 bases, with 17 bases remaining between them. CDR3 sequence: CASSYMAWGRSSYEQYF. The CDR3 DNA is TGTGCCAGCAGTTACATGGCCTGGGGTCGAAGCTCCTACGAGCAGTACTTC.

V usage is TRBV6-5 and J usage is TRBJ1-2; 10 bases align to TRBD1. The CDR3 covers 14 residues. With V trimmed by 4 bases and J by 5 bases, 4 bases remained unmatched. The V gene's germline CDR1 is MNHEY and CDR2 SVGAGI. The CDR3 sequence: CASSSRDRGYGYTF. DNA of the CDR3: TGTGCCAGCAGTTCCCGGGACAGGGGATATGGCTACACCTTC.

This clonotype was counted only a few times. DNA of the CDR3: TGCAGTGCTCGGACAGGGGGGACCATGAACACTGAAGCTTTCTTT. Translated: CSARTGGTMNTEAFF. This sequence joins TRBV20-1 and TRBJ1-1, with 10 bases identical to TRBD1. CDR1 and CDR2 from the germline V gene are DFQATT and SNEGSKA (reference sequence). The V segment lost 5 bases and the J segment 0 bases; nucleotides outside the gene matches: 6. CDR3 length: 15 amino acids.

J is TRBJ1-3 and V is TRBV24-1; D is ambiguous. In germline, CDR1 is KGHDR, CDR2 SFDVKD. V lost 0 bases, J lost 0 bases, and 8 bases lay in between. This CDR3 contains 16 residues. CDR3 region: CATSDLERLSGNTIYF. The CDR3 nucleotides read TGTGCCACCAGTGATTTGGAACGCCTCTCTGGAAACACCATATATTTT.

V is TRBV27 and J is TRBJ2-7, with 7 bases fitting TRBD2. V gave up 2 bases and J gave up 3 bases; unmatched junction bases: 10. The germline CDR1 and CDR2 sequences are MNHEY and SMNVEV (reference sequence). The CDR3 is 16 amino acids. The CDR3 region is CASSLGFGLADYEQYF. The CDR3 region has the DNA TGTGCCAGCAGTTTAGGGTTCGGGCTAGCGGACTACGAGCAGTACTTC.

The chain uses TRBV29-1 and TRBJ2-1; 15 bases are shared with TRBD2. From germline, CDR1 is SQVTM and CDR2 ANQGSEA. This CDR3 has 15 amino acids. J gave up 7 bases and V 5 bases, and 6 bases lay outside the gene matches. The CDR3 here is CSVRTSGGAFNEQFF. The CDR3 DNA follows: TGCAGCGTTCGGACTAGCGGGGGGGCCTTTAATGAGCAGTTCTTC.

This clonotype has only a few counts. The chain combines TRBV20-1 with TRBJ1-2, with no clear D. V gave up 6 bases and J gave up 4 bases, with 18 bases separating them. From germline, CDR1 is DFQATT and CDR2 SNEGSKA (reference sequence). The CDR3 sequence is 14 residues long. In DNA form, the CDR3 reads TGCAGTGCCCACTTGCGTGTAATGCTCTATGGCTACACCTTC. This translates into CSAHLRVMLYGYTF.

V gene TRBV29-1 combines with J gene TRBJ2-1; D possibly corresponds to TRBD2 (7 bases). Per the germline V gene, CDR1 is SQVTM and CDR2 is ANQGSEA. This CDR3 has 15 residues. The V and J ends lost 4 bases and 3 bases respectively, with 16 bases between them. The CDR3 DNA sequence: TGCAGCGTTGCACCTGTAGGGGGGGACTACAATGAGCAGTTCTTC. Protein: CSVAPVGGDYNEQFF.

This clonotype was found a few times. The chain joins TRBV4-3 to TRBJ2-7; 8 bases agree with TRBD2. V trimming: 0 bases; J trimming: 3 bases; junction bases outside the gene matches: 4. Germline assignment: CDR1 LGHNA and CDR2 YSLEER. The CDR3 extends over 15 amino acids. DNA of the CDR3: TGCGCCAGCAGCCAAGATAGGACTAGCTACTACGAGCAGTACTTC. Protein product: CASSQDRTSYYEQYF.

The sample holds a few counts of this clonotype. The chain carries TRBV7-9 and TRBJ1-1; 9 nucleotides match TRBD1. This CDR3 spans 15 amino acids. V lost 0 bases and J lost 4; bases outside the gene matches: 3. Germline CDR1 SEHNR, CDR2 FQNEAQ (reference sequence). CDR3 loop: CASSLADRGVTEAFF. CDR3 in DNA: TGTGCCAGCAGCTTAGCCGACAGGGGGGTCACTGAAGCTTTCTTT.

This clonotype was detected many times. The CDR3 here is CASSPPGLAGTYEQYV. DNA for the CDR3: TGTGCCAGCAGCCCCCCCGGGCTAGCGGGGACCTACGAGCAGTACGTC. The rearrangement links TRBV9 to TRBJ2-7; 9 bases agree with TRBD2. Germline CDR1 SGDLS, CDR2 YYNGEE. With 4 bases clipped from V and 2 bases from J, the junction kept 10 bases outside the gene matches. The length of the CDR3 is 16 residues.

The rearrangement uses TRBV7-2 and TRBJ1-2; 9 bases are a match to TRBD1. Trimming removed 3 bases from V and 9 bases from J; junction bases left unmatched: 5. The CDR3 is 13 amino acids. The germline V gene has CDR1 SGHTA and CDR2 FQGNSA. The CDR3, as DNA: TGTGCCAGCAGCTTCGGACAGGGGAAAAGCTACACCTTC. This sequence encodes CASSFGQGKSYTF. The whole variable domain, filled in from reference TRBV7-2 and TRBJ1-2, reads GAGVSQSPSNKVTEKGKDVELRCDPISGHTALYWYRQSLGQGLEFLIYFQGNSAPDKSGLPSDRFSAERTGGSVSTLTIQRTQQEDSAVYLCASSFGQGKSYTFGSGTRLTVV.

Of note for this clonotype: A much larger clonotype is one base distant, so this may be a read error. The chain uses TRBV11-2 and TRBJ1-6, with TRBD1 as a possible D gene (5 bases). With 4 bases removed from V and 14 bases from J, the gap between germline ends came to 15 bases. This CDR3 is built from 13 residues. Germline V gives CDR1 SGHAT, CDR2 FQNNGV. CDR3 sequence: CASSSGTGGALHF. The DNA for the CDR3 is TGTGCCAGCAGCTCCGGGACGGGAGGGGCCCTCCACTTT. Variable domain in full (rest from reference TRBV11-2 and TRBJ1-6): EAGVAQSPRYKIIEKRQSVAFWCNPISGHATLYWYQQILGQGPKLLIQFQNNGVVDDSQLPKDRFSAERLKGVDSTLKIQPAKLEDSAVYLCASSSGTGGALHFGNGTRLTVT.

This clonotype was observed a few times. V and J are TRBV3-2 and TRBJ2-3; the D call TRBD1 from the table was never checked on the DNA. TRBV3-2 corresponds to a pseudogene. The CDR3 loop spans 16 amino acids. The CDR3 nucleotides read TGTGCCAGCAGACACGGAGGGGACAGAGGAACAGATACGCAGTATTTT. Protein product: CASRHGGDRGTDTQYF.

This clonotype was seen repeatedly, ten times or more. The chain has TRBV7-9 and TRBJ1-1, with D unresolved. The CDR3 has 15 residues. Germline V CDR1 and CDR2: SEHNR, FQNEAQ (reference sequence). Trimming pared 5 bases from V and 1 base from J, leaving 14 bases between. The CDR3 reads CASSPQLVPNTEAFF. The DNA for the CDR3 is TGTGCCAGCAGCCCGCAACTAGTGCCGAACACTGAAGCTTTCTTT.

The chain combines TRBV12-3 or TRBV12-4 with TRBJ2-4, with a weak D call TRBD2 (6 bases). The CDR3 covers 21 residues. V was shortened by 3 bases and J by 0 bases, with 27 bases between the two germline ends. The CDR3 loop reads CASSFGLGRFALTLAKNIQYF. For the CDR3, the DNA is TGTGCCAGCAGTTTCGGTTTGGGGAGGTTCGCTCTGACACTAGCCAAAAACATTCAGTACTTC.

This clonotype was picked up a small number of times. The chain's CDR3 is CASSSQGGGRLFDDEQFF. As DNA, the CDR3 is TGTGCCAGCAGCTCGCAGGGCGGTGGCCGACTTTTTGACGATGAGCAGTTCTTC. The chain joins TRBV7-3 to TRBJ2-1, with D perhaps matching TRBD1 (5 bases). Germline V gene lookup returns CDR1 SGHTA and CDR2 FQGTGA. The V gene lost 4 bases and the J gene lost 8 bases, with 27 bases spanning the gap. CDR3 length: 18 amino acids.

The chain is built from TRBV4-3 and TRBJ1-6; D gene uncertain. This CDR3 is built from 15 residues. The V and J ends lost 4 bases and 8 bases respectively, with 15 bases between them. CDR1 and CDR2 from the germline V gene are LGHNA and YSLEER. The CDR3 is CASSRKYVGDSPLHF. The CDR3 DNA reads TGCGCCAGCAGCCGGAAGTATGTTGGGGATTCACCCCTCCACTTT.

The table lists this clonotype with many counts. V is TRBV4-2 and J is TRBJ2-5; tentatively, D is TRBD1 (5 bases). V dropped 0 bases and J dropped 3 bases, with 17 bases sitting between them. The CDR3 consists of 17 residues. The germline V gene has CDR1 LGHNA and CDR2 YNFKEQ. CDR3: CASSQDPYSPGKETQYF. CDR3 bases: TGTGCCAGCAGCCAAGACCCCTACTCCCCAGGGAAAGAGACCCAGTACTTC.